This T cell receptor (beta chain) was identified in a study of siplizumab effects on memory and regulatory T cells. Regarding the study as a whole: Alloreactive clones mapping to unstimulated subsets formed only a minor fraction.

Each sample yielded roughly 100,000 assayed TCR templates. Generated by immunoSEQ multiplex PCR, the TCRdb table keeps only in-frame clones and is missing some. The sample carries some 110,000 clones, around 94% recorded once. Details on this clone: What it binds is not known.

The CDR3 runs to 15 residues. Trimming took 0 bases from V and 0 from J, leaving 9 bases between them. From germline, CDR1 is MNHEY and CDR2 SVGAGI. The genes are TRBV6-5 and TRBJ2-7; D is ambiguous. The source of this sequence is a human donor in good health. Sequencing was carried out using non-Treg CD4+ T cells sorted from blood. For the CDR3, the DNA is TGTGCCAGCAGTTACTCGAGTGTGAGCTCCTACGAGCAGTACTTC. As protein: CASSYSSVSSYEQYF.